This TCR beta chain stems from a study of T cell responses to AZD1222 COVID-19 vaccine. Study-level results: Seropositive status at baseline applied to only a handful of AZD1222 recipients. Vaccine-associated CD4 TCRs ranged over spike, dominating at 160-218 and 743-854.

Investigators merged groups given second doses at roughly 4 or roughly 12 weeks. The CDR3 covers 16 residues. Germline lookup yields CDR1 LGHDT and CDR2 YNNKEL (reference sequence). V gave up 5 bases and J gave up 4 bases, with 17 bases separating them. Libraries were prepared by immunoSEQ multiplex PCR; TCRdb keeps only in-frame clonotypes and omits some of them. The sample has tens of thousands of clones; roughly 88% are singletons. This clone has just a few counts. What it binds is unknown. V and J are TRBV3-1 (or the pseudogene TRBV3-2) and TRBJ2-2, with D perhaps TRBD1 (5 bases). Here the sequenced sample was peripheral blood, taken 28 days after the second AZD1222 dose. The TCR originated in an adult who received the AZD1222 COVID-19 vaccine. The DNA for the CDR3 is TGTGCCAGCAGCGCTCGAGCAGGGATCAGCACCGGGGAGCTGTTTTTT. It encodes CASSARAGISTGELFF.